The 26 T cell receptor beta chains reported below all come from one sample, sequenced in a study of T cell changes during pregnancy in multiple sclerosis. Profiling relied on immunoSEQ multiplex PCR, and the TCRdb table lists in-frame clones only, not all of them. The table records approximately 50,000 clones, roughly nine tenths of them present only once. The sequences come from CD8+ T cells from peripheral blood mononuclear cells, collected after pregnancy. These receptors were taken from a female donor with multiple sclerosis, enrolled in a pregnancy study.

The chain recombines TRBV19 with TRBJ2-7, with TRBD2 as a possible D gene (6 bases). The germline V gene has CDR1 LNHDA and CDR2 SQIVND (reference sequence). V shed 10 bases and J shed 2 bases, with 15 bases lying between them. CDR3 size: 13 residues. The CDR3 here is CATSWASAYEQYF. CDR3 sequence (DNA): TGTGCCACCTCGTGGGCTAGCGCCTACGAGCAGTACTTC. The full variable domain, in which reference TRBV19 and TRBJ2-7 provide the parts outside the CDR3, is DGGITQSPKYLFRKEGQNVTLSCEQNLNHDAMYWYRQDPGQGLRLIYYSQIVNDFQKGDIAEGYSVSREKKESFPLTVTSAQKNPTAFYLCATSWASAYEQYFGPGTRLTVT.

Worth noting for this clone: The sample contains more than one DNA sequence encoding this CDR3. The chain combines TRBV27 with TRBJ1-1; D ambiguous. Trimming took 3 bases from V and 0 from J, leaving 8 bases between them. Germline assignment: CDR1 MNHEY and CDR2 SMNVEV (reference sequence). CDR3 length equals 14 residues. CDR3 bases: TGTGCCAGCAGTTTCGGCGGCTTGAACACTGAAGCTTTCTTT. This translates into CASSFGGLNTEAFF.

V gene TRBV5-5 combines with J gene TRBJ1-3; D gene unclear. CDR3 length: 15 amino acids. Per the germline V gene, CDR1 is SGHKS and CDR2 is YYEKEE (reference sequence). Trimming took off 1 base at V and 0 bases at J, with 8 bases between the two ends. CDR3 in DNA: TGTGCCAGCAGCTTGATCGGAGACTCTGGAAACACCATATATTTT. Translated, it gives CASSLIGDSGNTIYF. Variable domain in full (rest from reference TRBV5-5 and TRBJ1-3): DAGVTQSPTHLIKTRGQQVTLRCSPISGHKSVSWYQQVLGQGPQFIFQYYEKEERGRGNFPDRFSARQFPNYSSELNVNALLLGDSALYLCASSLIGDSGNTIYFGEGSWLTVV.

J is TRBJ1-5 and V is TRBV5-1, with TRBD1 identical over 8 bases. There are 14 residues in the CDR3. V gave up 4 bases and J gave up 9 bases; unmatched junction bases: 9. Germline V gene data show CDR1 as SGHRS and CDR2 as YFSETQ. CDR3 nucleotide sequence: TGCGCCAGCAGCCAAACAGGGGGTGAGTGGCCCCAGCATTTT. The encoded protein is CASSQTGGEWPQHF.

J is TRBJ2-7 and V is TRBV11-2; D unclear. V gave up 5 bases and J gave up 3 bases, with 5 bases separating them. This CDR3 is built from 11 residues. Germline values: CDR1 SGHAT, CDR2 FQNNGV. The CDR3 reads CASSPSYEQYF. The CDR3 DNA follows: TGTGCCAGCAGCCCTAGCTACGAGCAGTACTTC. Full variable domain (remainder filled in from reference TRBV11-2 and TRBJ2-7): EAGVAQSPRYKIIEKRQSVAFWCNPISGHATLYWYQQILGQGPKLLIQFQNNGVVDDSQLPKDRFSAERLKGVDSTLKIQPAKLEDSAVYLCASSPSYEQYFGPGTRLTVT.

This chain uses TRBV7-9 with TRBJ2-7; D is uncertain. The CDR3 is made up of 13 amino acids. CDR1 and CDR2 from the germline V gene are SEHNR and FQNEAQ (reference sequence). V was trimmed by 8 bases and J by 1 base, leaving 12 bases between them. The CDR3 sequence: CASEEISSYEQYF. Written as DNA, the CDR3 is TGTGCCAGCGAGGAGATTTCGTCCTACGAGCAGTACTTC.

V and J are TRBV2 and TRBJ2-1; the D gene is possibly TRBD2 (5 bases). The CDR3 spans 14 residues. The V gene's germline CDR1 is SNHLY and CDR2 FYNNEI. Trimming shortened V by 8 bases and J by 7 bases, and 18 bases separated the two germline ends. CDR3 sequence reads: CASWGRAGANEQFF. CDR3 in DNA: TGTGCCAGCTGGGGAAGGGCGGGTGCAAATGAGCAGTTCTTC.

This rearrangement joins TRBV6-1 to TRBJ1-1; 9 nucleotides line up with TRBD1. The length of the CDR3 is 18 residues. With V trimmed by 4 bases and J by 0 bases, 12 bases remained unmatched. Germline lookup yields CDR1 MNHNS and CDR2 SASEGT. This CDR3 reads CASSGLRQGVPLNTEAFF. The CDR3 region has the DNA TGTGCCAGCAGTGGGTTGAGACAGGGGGTTCCCCTGAACACTGAAGCTTTCTTT.

The chain has TRBV7-9 and TRBJ2-7; D uncertain. Deletions cut 5 bases from V and 6 bases from J, with 14 bases between. The length of the CDR3 is 13 residues. Germline CDR1 reads SEHNR; CDR2 reads FQNEAQ (reference sequence). This CDR3 reads CASSSPGGTEQYF. The CDR3, as DNA: TGTGCCAGCAGCAGCCCCGGCGGTACCGAGCAGTACTTC.

The chain links TRBV7-6 to TRBJ2-3; TRBD2 matches 9 bases. Looked up from germline, CDR1 is SGHVS and CDR2 is FNYEAQ. Trimming removed 7 bases from V and 2 bases from J; junction bases left unmatched: 7. This CDR3 region has 15 residues. The CDR3 is CASTKGTSNTDTQYF. CDR3 DNA sequence: TGTGCCAGCACAAAGGGGACTAGCAACACAGATACGCAGTATTTT.

The chain uses TRBV9 and TRBJ2-7, with unresolved D. The V gene lost 0 bases and the J gene lost 2 bases, with 9 bases spanning the gap. The CDR3 is 14 residues long. Germline V CDR1 and CDR2: SGDLS, YYNGEE. Here the CDR3 reads CASSVVSGTYEQYF. CDR3 DNA: TGTGCCAGCAGCGTAGTGTCAGGAACCTACGAGCAGTACTTC. Variable domain in full (rest from reference TRBV9 and TRBJ2-7): DSGVTQTPKHLITATGQRVTLRCSPRSGDLSVYWYQQSLDQGLQFLIQYYNGEERAKGNILERFSAQQFPDLHSELNLSSLELGDSALYFCASSVVSGTYEQYFGPGTRLTVT.

The V and J genes are TRBV27 and TRBJ1-5; 9 bases align to TRBD1. The CDR3 has 18 residues. CDR1 is MNHEY and CDR2 is SMNVEV in the germline V gene (reference sequence). With V trimmed by 0 bases and J by 6 bases, 12 bases remained unmatched. Here the CDR3 reads CASSLSNPGQGRGQPQHF. The CDR3 region has the DNA TGTGCCAGCAGTTTATCGAACCCGGGACAGGGAAGAGGTCAGCCCCAGCATTTT.

The rearrangement links TRBV10-2 to TRBJ2-2; 12 bases are a match to TRBD1. Germline V gives CDR1 WSHSY, CDR2 SAAADI. CDR3 size: 16 residues. Losses at the gene ends were 6 bases for V and 7 bases for J; bases not matched to a gene: 9. The CDR3 nucleotides read TGCGCCAGCAGGGACGGGACAGGGGGCCGGAACGGGGAGCTGTTTTTT. Translation gives CASRDGTGGRNGELFF.

The J gene is TRBJ2-5, the V gene TRBV6-5, with 7 bases identical to TRBD2. This CDR3 spans 15 amino acids. Germline values: CDR1 MNHEY, CDR2 SVGAGI. Trimming cost V 6 bases and J 0 bases; bases outside gene matches: 7. The CDR3 loop reads CASSSGTTYQETQYF. DNA for the CDR3: TGTGCCAGCAGCTCCGGGACTACTTACCAAGAGACCCAGTACTTC.

The J gene is TRBJ2-1, the V gene TRBV7-9, with 9 nucleotides matching TRBD1. Germline trimming cut 1 base from V and 6 bases from J; bases unmatched to any gene: 13. Germline CDR1 is SEHNR and CDR2 is FQNEAQ (reference sequence). The CDR3 length is 18 residues. As DNA, the CDR3 is TGTGCCAGCAGCTTAGGGGGACCCGGGACAGGGAGAGGCAATGAGCAGTTCTTC. Amino acids: CASSLGGPGTGRGNEQFF.

The chain has TRBV30 and TRBJ1-2; maybe TRBD1 (5 bases). The CDR3 has 16 residues. Germline V gene data show CDR1 as GTSNPN and CDR2 as SVGIG (reference sequence). Between the trimmed V and J ends, which lost 0 bases and 6 bases, there was a span of 20 bases. The CDR3 reads CAWSVPGQITPNGYTF. In DNA form, the CDR3 reads TGTGCCTGGAGTGTACCAGGGCAGATCACGCCGAATGGCTACACCTTC.

V is TRBV10-2 and J is TRBJ1-5; 9 nucleotides match TRBD1. V trimming: 1 base; J trimming: 4 bases; junction bases outside the gene matches: 2. The V gene's germline CDR1 is WSHSY and CDR2 SAAADI. The CDR3 is made up of 15 amino acids. The CDR3 DNA is TGCGCCAGCAGTGAGTACGGGACAGGGAATCAGCCCCAGCATTTT. Translating it yields CASSEYGTGNQPQHF.

J is TRBJ1-6 and V is TRBV2, with a tentative D call TRBD1 (6 bases). CDR1 is SNHLY and CDR2 is FYNNEI in the germline V gene. The CDR3 extends over 14 amino acids. V was trimmed by 5 bases and J by 6 bases, leaving 11 bases between them. The CDR3 sequence is CASSSGHLNSPLHF. The DNA for the CDR3 is TGTGCCAGCAGTTCGGGACATCTTAATTCACCCCTCCACTTT.

V is TRBV2 and J is TRBJ2-7; D possibly corresponds to TRBD2 (6 bases). V lost 3 bases and J lost 3, with 9 bases in between. The CDR3 length is 13 residues. The germline CDR1 and CDR2 sequences are SNHLY and FYNNEI. As DNA, the CDR3 is TGTGCCAGCAGTGATCGACTAGGCTACGAGCAGTACTTC. Its translation is CASSDRLGYEQYF.

The V and J genes are TRBV12-5 and TRBJ2-1; 10 nucleotides agree with TRBD1. CDR1 is LGHNT, CDR2 FRNRAP, per germline. The CDR3 is made up of 15 amino acids. V lost 6 bases and J lost 7; bases outside the gene matches: 9. Here the CDR3 reads CASGEGQGSRNEQFF. CDR3 nucleotides: TGTGCTAGTGGAGAGGGACAGGGGTCGCGAAATGAGCAGTTCTTC.

About this clone itself: The junction and the germline gene differ at one end; a read error may be behind it. The chain recombines TRBV7-7 with TRBJ2-7, with TRBD1 as a possible D gene (6 bases). The CDR3 runs 13 residues. Per germline, CDR1 SSHAT and CDR2 FNYEAQ (reference sequence). The CDR3 region has the DNA TGTGCTAGCAGCCCGGGACAAAGCTACGAGCAGTACTTC. Translating gives CASSPGQSYEQYF.

The rearrangement uses TRBV4-1 and TRBJ1-1; the match to TRBD1 covers 9 bases. Trimming at V came to 4 bases and at J to 0 bases, leaving 15 bases not matched to a gene. CDR3 size: 19 residues. Germline CDR1 reads MGHRA; CDR2 reads YSYEKL. For the CDR3, the DNA is TGCGCCAGCAGCCTAAGACCACCCGGGACAGGGTTTGTGAACACTGAAGCTTTCTTT. Amino acids: CASSLRPPGTGFVNTEAFF.

CDR3 DNA: TGTGCCAGCAGCTGGGGAACACAGGGGGTGAACACTGAAGCTTTCTTT. This encodes CASSWGTQGVNTEAFF. The V and J genes are TRBV11-2 and TRBJ1-1, with TRBD1 identical over 8 bases. Germline V CDR1 and CDR2: SGHAT, FQNNGV. The CDR3 totals 16 residues. J was trimmed by 0 bases and V by 4 bases; bases with no gene match: 7.

This chain uses TRBV15 with TRBJ2-1; the match to TRBD2 covers 8 bases. V lost 0 bases, J lost 6 bases, and 1 base stayed unmatched. CDR1 and CDR2 (germline): LNHNV, YYDKDF (reference sequence). The CDR3 covers 14 residues. The CDR3 bases are TGTGCCACCAGCAGAGAGAGCGGGAGCAATGAGCAGTTCTTC. It yields the protein CATSRESGSNEQFF.

This clone was recorded once. The V call is TRBV27, the J call TRBJ1-4, with TRBD1 matching over 7 bases. Unmatched junction bases numbered 4, after V lost 7 bases and J lost 5 bases. CDR3 length: 13 residues. Looked up from germline, CDR1 is MNHEY and CDR2 is SMNVEV (reference sequence). The CDR3 loop reads CASKLQGNEKLFF. DNA for the CDR3: TGTGCCAGCAAGCTACAGGGGAATGAAAAACTGTTTTTT.

V and J are TRBV13 and TRBJ2-7; 7 bases line up with TRBD1. V shed 7 bases, J shed 0 bases, and the junction held 3 bases outside the gene matches. Germline CDR1 is PRHDT and CDR2 is FYEKMQ (reference sequence). This CDR3 region has 13 residues. Here the CDR3 reads CASNAGGSYEQYF. CDR3 coding DNA: TGTGCCAGCAATGCAGGGGGCTCCTACGAGCAGTACTTC.